This is a list of T cell receptor beta chains from one sample in a study of blood T cell repertoires in COVID-19. Data came from immunoSEQ multiplex PCR; TCRdb stores just in-frame clones and leaves some out. Of fewer than 150,000 clones listed, around 83% are singletons. Sequencing input: peripheral blood. Receptor source: a woman aged 80 or over with acute or convalescent COVID-19. The conserved cysteine and the conserved F or W are not part of the CDR3 here. Clone size appears in some rows only: once, few, many, or a class for an expanded clone.

v_call,clone_size,cdr3_aa
TRBV5-1,few,ASSLGQGRHEQY
TRBV7-2,.,ASSSSSGPSQETQY
TRBV5-1,.,ASSLGQLNEQF
TRBV1,.,TSSPRAYSYNEQF
TRBV2,.,ASRAQGETEAF
TRBV7-8,.,ASTKLNRLSEAF
TRBV4-1,.,ASSYPGLGANVLT
TRBV5-1,.,ASSFSRDRGHEQY
TRBV5-1,.,ASSPSVYEQF
TRBV3-1/TRBV3-2,.,ASSPLRGFRTDTQY
TRBV4-1,.,ASSQVAVPNTIY
TRBV18,.,ASSKGVSRSSGNTIY
TRBV7-9,once,ASSTSWGQGSYEQY
TRBV2,.,ARSIRDSLYEQY
TRBV5-1,.,ASSLAAARPEAF
TRBV27,.,ASSPVGGESNQPQH
TRBV11-3,.,ASSLGLEGASDTQY
TRBV19,.,ASSGGQTSRRQSNYGYT
TRBV3-1/TRBV3-2,.,ASSSHGGKTQY
TRBV5-6,.,ASSRLDSDYGYT
TRBV6-6,.,ASRLRTEDYEQY
TRBV20-1,few,SASDRGLQPQH
TRBV7-9,few,ASSLERIRRGEQY
TRBV18,.,ASSVRLVSGVTANEQF
TRBV6-5,.,ASRPTGGETQY
TRBV20-1,.,SASLILSNYGYT
TRBV24-1,.,ATSDRGTSGGARDTQY
TRBV10-3,few,AIGAGDRRNEQF
TRBV28,once,ASRLQGWTEAF
TRBV19,.,ASSDRGVNTQY
TRBV28,.,ASKELGLSTDTQY
TRBV11-2,.,ASSRRALGSSYNEQF
TRBV5-1,.,ASSRTGGTFGVPDTQY
TRBV27,.,ASWLRGGGDTQY
TRBV7-9,.,ASSLVSGMGY
TRBV4-1,once,ASKAAEGVHIYGYT
TRBV3-1/TRBV3-2,.,ASRMDSDDYSPLH
TRBV10-3,.,AISDPPRTIY
TRBV7-8,few,ASSLMPGSNTGELF
TRBV20-1,.,SASQGTGGTDTQY
TRBV27,.,ASRSPGRNEQF
TRBV5-6,.,ASSFGTGVNTEAF